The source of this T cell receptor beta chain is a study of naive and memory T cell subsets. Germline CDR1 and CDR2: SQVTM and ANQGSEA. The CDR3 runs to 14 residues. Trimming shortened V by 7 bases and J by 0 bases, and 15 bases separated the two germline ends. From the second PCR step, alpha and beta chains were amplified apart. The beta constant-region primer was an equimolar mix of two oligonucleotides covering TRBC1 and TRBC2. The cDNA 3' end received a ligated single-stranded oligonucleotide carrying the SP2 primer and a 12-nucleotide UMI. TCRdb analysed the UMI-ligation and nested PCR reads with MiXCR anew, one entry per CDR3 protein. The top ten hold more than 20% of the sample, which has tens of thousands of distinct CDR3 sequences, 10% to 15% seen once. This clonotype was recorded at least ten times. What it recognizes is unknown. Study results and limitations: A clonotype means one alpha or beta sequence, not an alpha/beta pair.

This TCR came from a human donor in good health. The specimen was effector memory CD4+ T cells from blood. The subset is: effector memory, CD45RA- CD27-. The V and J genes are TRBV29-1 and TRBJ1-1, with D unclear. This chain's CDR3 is CSAPLASMNTEAFF. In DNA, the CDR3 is TGCAGCGCCCCCCTTGCGTCAATGAACACTGAAGCTTTCTTT. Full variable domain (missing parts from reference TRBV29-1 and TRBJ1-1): SAVISQKPSRDICQRGTSLTIQCQVDSQVTMMFWYRQQPGQSLTLIATANQGSEATYESGFVIDKFPISRPNLTFSTLTVSNMSPEDSSIYLCSAPLASMNTEAFFGQGTRLTVV.